The 31 T cell receptor beta chains below come from one sample, sequenced in a study of CD8 T cells in ankylosing spondylitis. TCRdb re-called the 5' RACE reads with MiXCR, one entry per CDR3 protein. Of some 87,000 distinct CDR3 sequences listed, roughly 30% are singletons. The sequencing input was blood, either unsorted or a sorted T cell fraction (not recorded which). These TCRs come from a male donor with ankylosing spondylitis or in good health (not recorded which).

V gene TRBV5-5 combines with J gene TRBJ2-1; D perhaps matches TRBD2 (5 bases). Germline V gives CDR1 SGHKS, CDR2 YYEKEE (reference sequence). CDR3 size: 14 residues. The V and J ends lost 3 bases and 5 bases respectively, with 12 bases between them. The CDR3 sequence is CASSSHPGNNEQFF. Here the CDR3 DNA reads TGTGCCAGCAGCTCCCACCCGGGGAACAATGAGCAGTTCTTC.

This clonotype appeared a single time. The V call is TRBV20-1, the J call TRBJ2-1; D remains unclear. This CDR3 comprises 15 residues. Trimming pared 4 bases from V and 4 bases from J, leaving 17 bases between. CDR1 is DFQATT and CDR2 is SNEGSKA in the germline V gene (reference sequence). As DNA, the CDR3 is TGCAGTGCTATGCCCTATCGACGCACGTACAATGAGCAGTTCTTC. Translating gives CSAMPYRRTYNEQFF.

This clonotype appeared once. The chain links TRBV13 to TRBJ2-1, with 9 nucleotides matching TRBD2. V was clipped by 5 bases and J by 7 bases; unmatched bases: 6. The CDR3 length is 14 residues. Germline V lookup: CDR1 PRHDT, CDR2 FYEKMQ (reference sequence). The CDR3 sequence: CASSERGALNEQFF. The DNA for the CDR3 is TGTGCCAGCAGCGAGCGGGGGGCCTTGAATGAGCAGTTCTTC.

The chain is built from TRBV5-1 and TRBJ2-7, with TRBD1 as a possible D gene (6 bases). Trimming cost V 0 bases and J 2 bases, with 9 bases left between them. Germline-derived CDR1 and CDR2 are SGHRS and YFSETQ. The CDR3 is 14 residues long. Here the CDR3 reads CASSLDRDTYEQYV. CDR3 in DNA: TGCGCCAGCAGCTTGGACCGGGACACCTACGAGCAGTACGTC.

This clonotype was counted only a few times. The chain has TRBV6-4 and TRBJ1-1, with D unclear. CDR3 size: 13 residues. V gave up 2 bases and J gave up 1 base, with 5 bases separating them. Germline V CDR1 and CDR2: MRHNA, SNTAGT. CDR3: CASSDTWNTEAFF. For the CDR3, the DNA is TGTGCCAGCAGTGACACCTGGAACACTGAAGCTTTCTTT.

This clonotype was observed many times. This chain uses TRBV20-1 with TRBJ1-1; TRBD1 aligns across 7 bases. The germline gives CDR1 DFQATT, CDR2 SNEGSKA (reference sequence). The V segment lost 0 bases and the J segment 7 bases; nucleotides outside the gene matches: 8. The CDR3 contains 14 residues. This chain's CDR3 is CSARDTGEGDEAFF. DNA for the CDR3: TGCAGTGCTAGAGATACAGGGGAGGGCGATGAAGCTTTCTTT.

This sequence joins TRBV20-1 and TRBJ2-5; TRBD1 agrees at 8 bases. V shed 5 bases and J 3 bases; nucleotides not matched to a gene: 14. In germline, CDR1 is DFQATT, CDR2 SNEGSKA (reference sequence). CDR3 length: 16 amino acids. DNA for the CDR3: TGCAGTGCTCGCGACCTCTTAGGACAGGGAGAAGAGACCCAGTACTTC. It translates to CSARDLLGQGEETQYF.

This chain connects TRBV29-1 to TRBJ1-2; D may be TRBD1 (6 bases). The germline V gene has CDR1 SQVTM and CDR2 ANQGSEA. The CDR3 runs 13 residues. V lost 5 bases and J lost 2, with 12 bases in between. DNA for the CDR3: TGCAGCGTTAAAGGACAGATGAACTATGGCTACACCTTC. Its translation is CSVKGQMNYGYTF.

This clonotype was observed many times. The V and J genes are TRBV12-3 or TRBV12-4 and TRBJ2-1; 8 nucleotides line up with TRBD2. This CDR3 is 13 amino acids long. Germline trimming cut 8 bases from V and 10 bases from J; bases unmatched to any gene: 10. The CDR3 DNA follows: TGTGCCAGCGAGGCTAGCGGGTTAAGGGAGCAGTTCTTC. Its translation is CASEASGLREQFF.

This clonotype came up a few times. CDR3 sequence (DNA): TGTGCCAGCATCCCTCTCGGGCTAGCGGGGGGGACCGGGGAGCTGTTTTTT. Translation gives CASIPLGLAGGTGELFF. The chain employs TRBV27 and TRBJ2-2; 12 bases line up with TRBD2. The germline V gene encodes CDR1 MNHEY and CDR2 SMNVEV (reference sequence). The CDR3 contains 17 residues. V was clipped by 7 bases and J by 5 bases; unmatched bases: 11.

V is TRBV7-9 and J is TRBJ2-1, with D uncertain. Between the trimmed V and J ends, which lost 6 bases and 7 bases, there was a span of 10 bases. The CDR3 is made up of 12 amino acids. In germline, CDR1 is SEHNR, CDR2 FQNEAQ (reference sequence). The CDR3 protein is CASRGKWNEQFF. The CDR3 nucleotides are TGTGCCAGCAGGGGAAAGTGGAATGAGCAGTTCTTC.

The chain couples TRBV15 to TRBJ2-3; D possibly corresponds to TRBD2 (6 bases). Germline-derived CDR1 and CDR2 are LNHNV and YYDKDF (reference sequence). The CDR3 is 20 amino acids. V was shortened by 3 bases and J by 0 bases, with 25 bases between the two germline ends. The CDR3 loop is CATSSSASAPVLLSTDTQYF. The CDR3, as DNA: TGTGCCACCAGCAGTTCGGCTAGCGCCCCAGTCCTCCTTAGCACAGATACGCAGTATTTT.

This clonotype was seen a handful of times. One end of the junction varies from germline; a read error may be responsible. The chain combines TRBV18 with TRBJ2-2; D could derive from TRBD1 or TRBD2 (5 bases each). Per germline, CDR1 KGHSH and CDR2 LQKENI. The CDR3 totals 15 residues. DNA of the CDR3: TGTGCCAGCCCACCCGGGACCGAGAACACCGGGGAGCTGTTTTTT. Its protein is CASPPGTENTGELFF. The full variable domain, completed using reference TRBV18 and TRBJ2-2, is NAGVMQNPRHLVRRRGQEARLRCSPMKGHSHVYWYRQLPEEGLKFMVYLQKENIIDESGMPKERFSAEFPKEGPSILRIQQVVRGDSAAYFCASPPGTENTGELFFGEGSRLTVL.

V is TRBV18 and J is TRBJ1-1, with a possible D match to TRBD1 (6 bases). Per germline, CDR1 KGHSH and CDR2 LQKENI. V was clipped by 6 bases and J by 8 bases, with 22 bases between them. The CDR3 has 15 residues. The CDR3 DNA reads as TGTGCCAGCTCCCCGAGGGGGGGGGCTTGGACCGAAGCTTTCTTT. The encoded protein is CASSPRGGAWTEAFF.

V is TRBV7-6 and J is TRBJ2-7; 9 positions match TRBD2. Germline CDR1 SGHVS, CDR2 FNYEAQ. V was pared by 5 bases and J by 0 bases, with 11 bases of the junction left unmatched. The CDR3 runs 17 residues. CDR3 region: CASSPSSGRLTSYEQYF. As DNA, the CDR3 is TGTGCCAGCAGCCCGAGTAGCGGGAGATTGACCTCCTACGAGCAGTACTTC.

This clonotype has a handful of counts. The chain carries TRBV20-1 and TRBJ2-1, with 11 bases matching TRBD2. The germline V gene encodes CDR1 DFQATT and CDR2 SNEGSKA (reference sequence). CDR3 size: 14 residues. Trimming cost V 2 bases and J 6 bases; bases outside gene matches: 3. The CDR3 sequence is CSARLAGGVNEQFF. Here the CDR3 DNA reads TGCAGTGCTAGATTAGCGGGAGGGGTCAATGAGCAGTTCTTC.

The rearrangement uses TRBV20-1 and TRBJ1-1; D is ambiguous. V was cut by 4 bases and J by 2 bases, with 11 bases left in between. Germline assignment: CDR1 DFQATT and CDR2 SNEGSKA (reference sequence). The CDR3 spans 13 residues. In DNA form, the CDR3 reads TGCAGTGCTAATGAACCCGCTAACACTGAAGCTTTCTTT. Protein sequence: CSANEPANTEAFF.

V is TRBV20-1 and J is TRBJ1-2; no clear D. The CDR3 is 15 residues long. V was clipped by 6 bases and J by 4 bases, with 21 bases between them. Germline values: CDR1 DFQATT, CDR2 SNEGSKA (reference sequence). The CDR3 coding sequence is TGCAGTGCCAGTGGCCTGGGGTTAAAGGGCTATGGCTACACCTTC. Protein product: CSASGLGLKGYGYTF.

J is TRBJ2-5 and V is TRBV20-1, with D perhaps assigned TRBD1 or TRBD2 (5 bases each). This CDR3 spans 15 amino acids. V was clipped by 4 bases and J by 5 bases, with 20 bases between them. Germline-derived CDR1 and CDR2 are DFQATT and SNEGSKA (reference sequence). The CDR3 region is CSAKTPRWGMETQYF. The CDR3 region has the DNA TGCAGTGCTAAAACCCCCAGGTGGGGGATGGAGACCCAGTACTTC.

The chain links TRBV5-1 to TRBJ1-1; no clear D. Germline assignment: CDR1 SGHRS and CDR2 YFSETQ. V gave up 0 bases and J gave up 3 bases, with 21 bases separating them. The CDR3 spans 18 residues. CDR3 in DNA: TGCGCCAGCAGCTTGGTCCGGGTAAATAGCGCCGCGGACACTGAAGCTTTCTTT. It codes for CASSLVRVNSAADTEAFF.

This chain connects TRBV4-2 to TRBJ1-2; no clear D gene. V was trimmed by 4 bases and J by 4 bases, leaving 13 bases between them. The CDR3 spans 14 residues. Germline CDR1 is LGHNA and CDR2 is YNFKEQ. The CDR3 is CASSLGRVFYGYTF. As DNA, the CDR3 is TGTGCCAGCAGCCTAGGACGGGTCTTCTATGGCTACACCTTC.

The chain uses TRBV12-3 or TRBV12-4 and TRBJ2-2; D is possibly TRBD1 (5 bases). The CDR3 spans 15 residues. V shed 3 bases and J shed 3 bases, with 11 bases lying between them. CDR3 sequence (DNA): TGTGCCAGCAGTTTGGCAGGGCTCGACACCGGGGAGCTGTTTTTT. Translating gives CASSLAGLDTGELFF.

The chain links TRBV24-1 to TRBJ1-6; no definite D call. The CDR3 covers 15 residues. Germline V gene lookup returns CDR1 KGHDR and CDR2 SFDVKD. The germline V and J ends were trimmed by 11 bases and 0 bases, with 13 bases remaining between them. This CDR3 reads CANSRTGSYNSPLHF. The DNA for the CDR3 is TGTGCCAACTCAAGAACCGGCTCCTATAATTCACCCCTCCACTTT.

The chain joins TRBV7-6 to TRBJ1-5; unclear D gene. The CDR3 spans 11 residues. Looked up from germline, CDR1 is SGHVS and CDR2 is FNYEAQ. V lost 2 bases and J 13 bases, leaving 9 bases between the germline ends. The CDR3 coding sequence is TGTGCCAGCAGCTTACAGTGTTCTCAGCATTTT. This codes for CASSLQCSQHF.

In this sample, this clonotype turned up a few times. CDR3 amino acids: CATSDRGDSTDTQYF. The DNA of the CDR3 is TGTGCCACCAGTGACCGCGGGGATAGCACAGATACGCAGTATTTT. The J gene is TRBJ2-3, the V gene TRBV24-1; maybe TRBD2 (6 bases). The V gene's germline CDR1 is KGHDR and CDR2 SFDVKD. V was trimmed by 4 bases and J by 0 bases, leaving 10 bases between them. The CDR3 is made up of 15 amino acids.

The rearrangement uses TRBV30 and TRBJ2-1; no reliable D call. The germline gives CDR1 GTSNPN, CDR2 SVGIG (reference sequence). This CDR3 comprises 11 residues. With 3 bases removed from V and 7 bases from J, the gap between germline ends came to 7 bases. In DNA form, the CDR3 reads TGTGCCTGGAGATACAAGAATGAGCAGTTCTTC. Its translation is CAWRYKNEQFF. The full variable domain, with the rest looked up from reference TRBV30 and TRBJ2-1, is SQTIHQWPATLVQPVGSPLSLECTVEGTSNPNLYWYRQAAGRGLQLLFYSVGIGQISSEVPQNLSASRPQDRQFILSSKKLLLSDSGFYLCAWRYKNEQFFGPGTRLTVL.

V and J are TRBV27 and TRBJ1-6; D remains unclear. The ends were cut back, 5 bases at V and 6 bases at J, with 14 bases in the middle. This CDR3 spans 15 amino acids. Germline CDR1 MNHEY, CDR2 SMNVEV (reference sequence). CDR3 region: CASSVEGGTNSPLHF. The CDR3 nucleotides are TGTGCCAGCAGTGTTGAAGGTGGAACTAATTCACCCCTCCACTTT.

The gene calls are TRBV20-1 and TRBJ2-2; D remains ambiguous. V lost 6 bases and J lost 0, with 11 bases in between. The V gene's germline CDR1 is DFQATT and CDR2 SNEGSKA (reference sequence). The CDR3 runs 14 residues. The CDR3 DNA is TGCAGTGCCCGGTCCGTCTCGAACACCGGGGAGCTGTTTTTT. The encoded protein is CSARSVSNTGELFF.

CDR3 residues: CASGRTGDLMNTEAFF. In DNA, the CDR3 is TGTGCCAGCGGTAGGACAGGGGACTTAATGAACACTGAAGCTTTCTTT. This chain uses TRBV7-9 with TRBJ1-1; TRBD1 matches at 9 bases. Germline values: CDR1 SEHNR, CDR2 FQNEAQ (reference sequence). J gave up 0 bases and V 8 bases, and 10 bases lay outside the gene matches. CDR3 size: 16 residues.

The J gene is TRBJ2-3, the V gene TRBV5-6; no reliable D call. The V end was cut by 1 base, the J end by 0 bases, with 9 bases between. Germline V gives CDR1 SGHDT, CDR2 YYEEEE. CDR3 length: 15 amino acids. In nucleotides, the CDR3 is TGTGCCAGCAGCTTGTTTTCAACTAGCACAGATACGCAGTATTTT. Translating gives CASSLFSTSTDTQYF.

This clonotype came up a few times. J is TRBJ2-1 and V is TRBV20-1, with 10 bases that match TRBD2. This CDR3 region has 15 residues. Trimming removed 4 bases from V and 6 bases from J; junction bases left unmatched: 9. From germline, CDR1 is DFQATT and CDR2 SNEGSKA (reference sequence). The CDR3 here is CSANTAGLARNEQFF. The CDR3 DNA follows: TGCAGTGCTAACACCGCGGGACTAGCGCGCAATGAGCAGTTCTTC.